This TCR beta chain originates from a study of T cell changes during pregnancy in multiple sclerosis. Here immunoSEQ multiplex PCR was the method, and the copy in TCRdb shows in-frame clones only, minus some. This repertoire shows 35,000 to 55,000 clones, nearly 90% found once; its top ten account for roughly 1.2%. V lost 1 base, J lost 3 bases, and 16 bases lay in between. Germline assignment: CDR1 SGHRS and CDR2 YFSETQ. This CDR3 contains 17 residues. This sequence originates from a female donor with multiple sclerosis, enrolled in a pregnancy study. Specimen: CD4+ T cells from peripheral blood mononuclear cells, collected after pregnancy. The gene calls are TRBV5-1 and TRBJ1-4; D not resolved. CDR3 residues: CASSLSPVEISNEKLFF. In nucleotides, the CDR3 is TGCGCCAGCAGCTTGTCCCCGGTGGAGATCTCTAATGAAAAACTGTTTTTT. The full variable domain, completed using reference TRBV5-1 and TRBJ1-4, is KAGVTQTPRYLIKTRGQQVTLSCSPISGHRSVSWYQQTPGQGLQFLFEYFSETQRNKGNFPGRFSGRQFSNSRSEMNVSTLELGDSALYLCASSLSPVEISNEKLFFGSGTQLSVL.